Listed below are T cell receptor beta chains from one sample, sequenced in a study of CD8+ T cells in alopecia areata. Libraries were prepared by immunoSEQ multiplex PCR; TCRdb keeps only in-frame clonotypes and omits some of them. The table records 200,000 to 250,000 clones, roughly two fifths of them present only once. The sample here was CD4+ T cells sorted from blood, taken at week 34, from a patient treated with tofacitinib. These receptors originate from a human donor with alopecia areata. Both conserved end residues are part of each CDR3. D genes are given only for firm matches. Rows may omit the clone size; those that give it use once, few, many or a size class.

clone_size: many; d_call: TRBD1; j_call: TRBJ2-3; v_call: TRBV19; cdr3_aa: CAARQGAADTQYF; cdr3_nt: TGTGCCGCCAGACAGGGGGCCGCAGATACGCAGTATTTT
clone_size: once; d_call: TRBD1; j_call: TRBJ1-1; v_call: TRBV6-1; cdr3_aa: CASSWGRQGSTEAFF; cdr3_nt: TGTGCCAGCAGTTGGGGCCGACAGGGAAGCACTGAAGCTTTCTTT
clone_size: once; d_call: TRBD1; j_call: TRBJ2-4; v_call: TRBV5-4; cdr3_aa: CASSLAGTGKNIQYF; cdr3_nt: TGTGCCAGCAGCTTGGCAGGGACAGGGAAAAACATTCAGTACTTC
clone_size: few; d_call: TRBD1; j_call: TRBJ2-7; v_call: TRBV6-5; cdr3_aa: CASSRGHSYEQYF; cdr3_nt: TGTGCCAGCAGCAGGGGGCACTCCTACGAGCAGTACTTC
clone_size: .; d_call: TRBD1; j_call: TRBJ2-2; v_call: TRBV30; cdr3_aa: CAWRGKDRVPGELFF; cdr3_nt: TGTGCCTGGAGAGGGAAGGACAGGGTCCCCGGGGAGCTGTTTTTT
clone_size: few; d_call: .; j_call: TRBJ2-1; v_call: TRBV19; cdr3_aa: CASSDRDSSSYNEQFF; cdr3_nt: TGTGCCAGTAGTGACAGGGACTCCAGCTCCTACAATGAGCAGTTCTTC
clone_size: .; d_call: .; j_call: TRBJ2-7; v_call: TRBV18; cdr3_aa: CASSPGTGRNEQYF; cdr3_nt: TGTGCCAGCTCACCGGGGACGGGACGCAACGAGCAGTACTTC
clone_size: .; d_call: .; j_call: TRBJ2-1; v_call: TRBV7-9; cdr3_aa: CASSLVDEQFF; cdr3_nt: TGTGCCAGCAGCTTGGTAGATGAGCAGTTCTTC
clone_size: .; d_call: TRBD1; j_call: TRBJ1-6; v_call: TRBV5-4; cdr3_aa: CASSGSQRGTGDNSPLHF; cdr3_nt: TGTGCCAGCAGCGGCTCACAACGAGGGACAGGTGATAATTCACCCCTCCACTTT
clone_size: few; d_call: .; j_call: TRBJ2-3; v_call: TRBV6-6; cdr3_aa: CASSLIGGLTDTQYF; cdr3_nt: TGTGCCAGCAGCCTAATCGGGGGGCTGACAGATACGCAGTATTTT
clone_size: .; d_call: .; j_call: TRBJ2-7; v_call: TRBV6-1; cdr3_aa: CASSEGSSYEQYF; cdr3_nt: TGTGCCAGCAGTGAAGGGAGCTCCTACGAGCAGTACTTC
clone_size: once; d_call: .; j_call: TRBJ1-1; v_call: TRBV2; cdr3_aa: CAGNRVMNTEAFF; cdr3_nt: TGTGCCGGCAACAGGGTTATGAACACTGAAGCTTTCTTT
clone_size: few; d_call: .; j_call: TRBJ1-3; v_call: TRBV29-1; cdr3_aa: CSVEEGTSGNTIYF; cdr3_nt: TGCAGCGTTGAAGAAGGGACCTCTGGAAACACCATATATTTT
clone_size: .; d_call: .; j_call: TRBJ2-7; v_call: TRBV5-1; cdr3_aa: CASRTVPSSYEQYF; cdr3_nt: TGCGCCAGCAGAACAGTCCCTAGCTCCTACGAGCAGTACTTC
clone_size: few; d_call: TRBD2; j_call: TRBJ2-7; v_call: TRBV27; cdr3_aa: CATRTSGTYEQYF; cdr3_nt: TGTGCCACCCGGACTAGCGGGACCTACGAGCAGTACTTC
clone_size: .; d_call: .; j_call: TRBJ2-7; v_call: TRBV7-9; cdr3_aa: CASSLDQQGRAEQYF; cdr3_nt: TGTGCCAGCAGCTTAGATCAACAGGGGAGGGCCGAGCAGTACTTC